Listed below are T cell receptor beta chains from one sample, sequenced in a study of cytomegalovirus exposure and HLA in healthy donors. Produced via immunoSEQ multiplex PCR; TCRdb's table is partial and in-frame only. This table holds approximately 180,000 clones, about 82% found once. Sequencing was performed on PBMCs. These receptor sequences come from a woman between 18 and 29 years old in good health and CMV-seronegative. Each CDR3 is given with its conserved first and last residue. The order of the fields is V gene, J gene, clone size, D gene, CDR3 length, CDR3 DNA, CDR3 protein. A D gene is named only where the DNA matches it firmly. Clone size, where shown, is once, few, many, or a class for clones that have expanded.

TRBV2	TRBJ2-1	-	-	12	TGTGCCAGCGGCCGGGACACTAATGAGCAGTTCTTC	CASGRDTNEQFF
TRBV28	TRBJ2-7	once	TRBD1	15	TGTGCCAGCAGAGACGGGACAGTAAGAGCCTACGAGCAGTACTTC	CASRDGTVRAYEQYF
TRBV25-1	TRBJ1-3	-	-	18	TGTGCCAGCAGTGGCCTAACCCAGGGACTTCTCTCCGGAAACACCATATATTTT	CASSGLTQGLLSGNTIYF
TRBV6-5	TRBJ2-7	-	-	16	TGTGCCAGCAGTTACCCGAAGGGCAGCGGAGAATACGAGCAGTACTTC	CASSYPKGSGEYEQYF
TRBV4-1	TRBJ2-1	-	TRBD2	15	TGCGCCAGCAGCCAAGATAGGGCTAGCGGAGGTGAGCAGTTCTTC	CASSQDRASGGEQFF
TRBV10-3	TRBJ1-2	-	-	14	TGTGCCATCAGTGAGTTGGGGCAGAACTATGGCTACACCTTC	CAISELGQNYGYTF
TRBV29-1	TRBJ1-2	-	TRBD1	12	TGCAGCGTCAACGGACAGGCCTATGGCTACACCTTC	CSVNGQAYGYTF
TRBV15	TRBJ2-7	-	TRBD2	16	TGTGCCACCAGCAGAGGAAAAAGCGGGGGAACCTACGAGCAGTACTTC	CATSRGKSGGTYEQYF
TRBV6-1	TRBJ2-3	-	-	13	TGTGCCAGCAGTGAACTTTACACAGATACGCAGTATTTT	CASSELYTDTQYF
TRBV9	TRBJ2-1	-	TRBD2	19	TGTGCCAGCAGCGTAGTGTGGACTAGCGGGAGGCCCTCCTACAATGAGCAGTTCTTC	CASSVVWTSGRPSYNEQFF
TRBV5-1	TRBJ2-1	-	TRBD2	16	TGCGCCAGCAGCTTGGGAGGCGGGGGACGGTTCGATGAGCAGTTCTTC	CASSLGGGGRFDEQFF
TRBV10-2	TRBJ1-1	-	-	13	TGCGCCAGCAGTCCCACAGGGAGTAGAGAAGCTTTCTTT	CASSPTGSREAFF
TRBV6-6	TRBJ2-2	-	TRBD2	15	TGTGCCAGCAGTTCCGGGACTAGCAGCACCGGGGAGCTGTTTTTT	CASSSGTSSTGELFF
TRBV6-4	TRBJ2-1	-	TRBD2	20	TGTGCCAGCTCGAACAACCCGGCGGGGAGGGTGGGGTTCTCCTACAATGAGCAGTTCTTC	CASSNNPAGRVGFSYNEQFF
TRBV11-2	TRBJ2-5	-	TRBD2	15	TGTGCCAGCAGCTTATTTCCCGGCGGGGGGGAGACCCAGTACTTC	CASSLFPGGGETQYF
TRBV4-1	TRBJ2-5	-	TRBD2	15	TGCGCCAGCAGCCAACTAGCGGGGGGCCTAGAGACCCAGTACTTC	CASSQLAGGLETQYF
TRBV19	TRBJ2-1	-	-	14	TGTGCCAGTAGTATAGCGGGAGCCTACAATGAGCAGTTCTTC	CASSIAGAYNEQFF
TRBV9	TRBJ1-1	-	-	15	TGTGCCAGCAGCGCCGATCTAACAGTTTCCTCTGAAGCTTTCTTT	CASSADLTVSSEAFF
TRBV29-1	TRBJ2-7	-	TRBD1	15	TGCAGCGTTGAAGGGGGGACAGGGAGCTCCTACGAGCAGTACTTC	CSVEGGTGSSYEQYF
TRBV18	TRBJ1-5	-	TRBD1	16	TGTGCCAGCTCGCCCCGACAGGGACAGAGCAATCAGCCCCAGCATTTT	CASSPRQGQSNQPQHF
TRBV6-5	TRBJ2-1	-	TRBD1	16	TGTGCCAGCAGATACGCCGCCGGGACAGGGGTCAATGAGCAGTTCTTC	CASRYAAGTGVNEQFF
TRBV6-5	TRBJ2-7	-	-	12	TGTGCCAGCAGCCGGAGTACCTACGAGCAGTACTTC	CASSRSTYEQYF
TRBV7-2	TRBJ2-1	-	TRBD2	14	TGTGCCAGCAGCTTAGTGCGGGAGTACGATGAGCAGTTCTTC	CASSLVREYDEQFF
TRBV5-1	TRBJ2-2	-	-	13	TGCGCCAGCAGCTTGGGGCCCGATCGGGGGCTGTTTTTT	CASSLGPDRGLFF
TRBV5-8	TRBJ1-2	-	-	19	TGTGCCAGCAATTGGAACCCCTTATCTAGGTCGCTCGGTAACTATGGCTACACCTTC	CASNWNPLSRSLGNYGYTF
TRBV5-1	TRBJ2-3	-	-	16	TGCGCCAGCAGCTTGGGGTCGGGGATCCTGACAGATACGCAGTATTTT	CASSLGSGILTDTQYF
TRBV6-1	TRBJ2-1	-	TRBD2	18	TGTGCCAGCAGTGAAAGGCTAGCGGGAGGACCTCCCTACAATGAGCAGTTCTTC	CASSERLAGGPPYNEQFF
TRBV19	TRBJ1-5	-	TRBD1	14	TGTGCCAGTAGTGGGACAGTTAGCAATCAGCCCCAGCATTTT	CASSGTVSNQPQHF
TRBV2	TRBJ2-1	-	TRBD2	15	TGTGCCAGCACCTTCACTAGCGGGGGGGTAGGTGAGCAGTTCTTC	CASTFTSGGVGEQFF